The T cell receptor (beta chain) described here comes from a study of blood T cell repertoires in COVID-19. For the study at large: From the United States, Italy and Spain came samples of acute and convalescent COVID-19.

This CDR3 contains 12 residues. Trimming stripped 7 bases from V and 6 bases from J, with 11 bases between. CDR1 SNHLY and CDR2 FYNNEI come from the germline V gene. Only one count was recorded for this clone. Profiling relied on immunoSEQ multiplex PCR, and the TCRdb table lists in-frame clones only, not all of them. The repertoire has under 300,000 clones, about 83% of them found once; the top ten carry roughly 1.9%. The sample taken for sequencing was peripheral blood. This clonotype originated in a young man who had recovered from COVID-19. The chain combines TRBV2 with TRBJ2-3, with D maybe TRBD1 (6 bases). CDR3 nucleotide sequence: TGTGCCAGCACTGGACAGTGGGATACGCAGTATTTT. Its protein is CASTGQWDTQYF.